These 22 T cell receptor beta chains were all obtained from the same sample, sequenced in a study of brain T cells in children with intractable seizures (dated by TCRdb to the early 2020s). This specimen's time point label, interpreted: resected brain tissue, or blood drawn just prior to surgery. Library method: the immunoSEQ multiplex PCR assay. In its TCRdb copy, this immuneACCESS table keeps in-frame sequences only and misses some clones. Where compared with another copy, unresolved V genes explain less than half of these, and the others have no known cause. The sample records over 20,000 clones, 90% to 95% of which are singletons. The ten largest account for approximately 6.5% of the sample. Sample: peripheral blood, taken at surgery. All receptors derive from a boy younger than 18 with focal cortical dysplasia and intractable seizures.

In this sample, this clone turned up a few times. The genes are TRBV11-1 and TRBJ2-1; 14 nucleotides align to TRBD2. V lost 3 bases to trimming and J lost 2 bases; unmatched junction nucleotides: 0. The CDR3 length is 16 residues. Germline V lookup: CDR1 SGHAT, CDR2 FQDESV (reference sequence). The CDR3 loop is CASSLTSGGAYNEQFF. CDR3 DNA sequence: TGTGCCAGCAGCTTGACTAGCGGGGGGGCCTACAATGAGCAGTTCTTC. The variable domain in full, completed from reference TRBV11-1 and TRBJ2-1, reads EAEVAQSPRYKITEKSQAVAFWCDPISGHATLYWYRQILGQGPELLVQFQDESVVDDSQLPKDRFSAERLKGVDSTLKIQPAELGDSAMYLCASSLTSGGAYNEQFFGPGTRLTVL.

The chain has TRBV2 and TRBJ2-1; no clear D. From germline, CDR1 is SNHLY and CDR2 FYNNEI. The V end was cut by 2 bases, the J end by 1 base, with 9 bases between. This CDR3 comprises 15 residues. CDR3 nucleotides: TGTGCCAGCAGTGAACTAGTGCTATCCTACAATGAGCAGTTCTTC. Amino acids: CASSELVLSYNEQFF.

This CDR3 reads CASSIVAENTEAFF. CDR3 in DNA: TGTGCCAGTAGTATAGTGGCAGAGAACACTGAAGCTTTCTTT. The rearrangement joins TRBV19 to TRBJ1-1; D ambiguous. The germline V gene has CDR1 LNHDA and CDR2 SQIVND (reference sequence). V was shortened by 1 base and J by 1 base, with 7 bases between the two germline ends. This CDR3 has 14 amino acids.

The CDR3: CASRLSCGRAYEQYV. The CDR3 coding sequence is TGTGCAAGTCGCTTGAGTTGCGGGAGGGCCTACGAGCAGTACGTC. This chain links TRBV12-2 with TRBJ2-7; TRBD2, the table's D call, lacks a check against the DNA. TRBV12-2 is a recognized pseudogene. The CDR3 runs 15 residues.

V is TRBV19 and J is TRBJ2-2, with 10 bases lining up with TRBD1. The CDR3 spans 18 residues. Losses at the gene ends were 7 bases for V and 2 bases for J; bases not matched to a gene: 13. The germline V gene encodes CDR1 LNHDA and CDR2 SQIVND (reference sequence). CDR3 bases: TGTGCCAGTAATCCCGGACAGGGGGTGTGGGACAACACCGGGGAGCTGTTTTTT. Its translation is CASNPGQGVWDNTGELFF. The full variable domain, in which reference TRBV19 and TRBJ2-2 provide the parts outside the CDR3, is DGGITQSPKYLFRKEGQNVTLSCEQNLNHDAMYWYRQDPGQGLRLIYYSQIVNDFQKGDIAEGYSVSREKKESFPLTVTSAQKNPTAFYLCASNPGQGVWDNTGELFFGEGSRLTVL.

The CDR3: CASSSFGLNDEQFF. The CDR3 region has the DNA TGCGCCAGCAGCTCATTCGGGCTAAACGATGAGCAGTTCTTC. The chain combines TRBV5-1 with TRBJ2-1; D is uncertain. Germline V gene sequence: CDR1 SGHRS, CDR2 YFSETQ. The length of the CDR3 is 14 residues. Deletions cut 3 bases from V and 8 bases from J, with 15 bases between. The variable domain in full, with the rest retrieved from reference TRBV5-1 and TRBJ2-1, is KAGVTQTPRYLIKTRGQQVTLSCSPISGHRSVSWYQQTPGQGLQFLFEYFSETQRNKGNFPGRFSGRQFSNSRSEMNVSTLELGDSALYLCASSSFGLNDEQFFGPGTRLTVL.

The chain joins TRBV5-6 to TRBJ1-1; D remains ambiguous. Germline CDR1 SGHDT, CDR2 YYEEEE. The CDR3 is made up of 14 amino acids. V shed 0 bases and J shed 1 base, with 7 bases lying between them. This CDR3 reads CASSLGRRNTEAFF. CDR3 in DNA: TGTGCCAGCAGCTTGGGACGCAGGAACACTGAAGCTTTCTTT.

V is TRBV5-1 and J is TRBJ2-1, with TRBD2 matching 13 bases. Germline CDR1 and CDR2: SGHRS and YFSETQ. This CDR3 contains 17 residues. CDR3 coding DNA: TGCGCAAGCGGTGAGACTAGCGGGGGGACCCTTCCGAGGGAGCAGTTCTTC. Translating gives CASGETSGGTLPREQFF.

The V gene is TRBV3-1 (or the pseudogene TRBV3-2), the J gene TRBJ2-1; tentatively, D is TRBD1 (6 bases). The V and J ends lost 2 bases and 9 bases respectively, with 14 bases between them. CDR3 length: 14 amino acids. Germline V gene lookup returns CDR1 LGHDT and CDR2 YNNKEL (reference sequence). CDR3 protein: CASSQLPTGTEQFF. As DNA, the CDR3 is TGTGCCAGCAGCCAACTCCCGACAGGAACTGAGCAGTTCTTC.

The chain employs TRBV29-1 and TRBJ1-1; 8 nucleotides line up with TRBD1. V was pared by 4 bases and J by 1 base, with 5 bases of the junction left unmatched. Germline-derived CDR1 and CDR2 are SQVTM and ANQGSEA. This CDR3 is built from 14 residues. The CDR3 DNA sequence: TGCAGCGTTGTGAGACAGGGGAAGAACACTGAAGCTTTCTTT. Its protein is CSVVRQGKNTEAFF.

CDR3 protein: CASSFGGSGEQFF. The CDR3 DNA reads as TGTGCCAGCAGCTTCGGCGGGAGTGGGGAGCAGTTCTTC. The chain couples TRBV5-4 to TRBJ2-1; the match to TRBD2 covers 7 bases. Germline values: CDR1 SGHNT, CDR2 YYREEE (reference sequence). This CDR3 region has 13 residues. Trimming took 2 bases from V and 10 from J; bases not matched to a gene: 6.

This clone is a singleton in its sample. CDR3 loop: CASSDSTSGSTDTQYF. CDR3 nucleotide sequence: TGTGCCAGCAGTGACTCTACTAGCGGGAGCACAGATACGCAGTATTTT. The J gene is TRBJ2-3, the V gene TRBV6-4, with 9 bases fitting TRBD2. The length of the CDR3 is 16 residues. Germline-derived CDR1 and CDR2 are MRHNA and SNTAGT. V lost 0 bases, J lost 0 bases, and 1 base stayed unmatched.

The rearrangement joins TRBV7-9 to TRBJ1-2; D perhaps matches TRBD1 (6 bases). Trimming shortened V by 4 bases and J by 2 bases, and 14 bases separated the two germline ends. This CDR3 is 15 amino acids long. CDR1 is SEHNR and CDR2 is FQNEAQ in the germline V gene (reference sequence). Here the CDR3 DNA reads TGTGCCAGCAGCTCAACCGAGGGGGAGAACTATGGCTACACCTTC. Its translation: CASSSTEGENYGYTF.

The V call is TRBV7-2, the J call TRBJ2-5, with 8 positions matching TRBD2. Germline assignment: CDR1 SGHTA and CDR2 FQGNSA. The trim removed 3 bases at V and 3 bases at J, leaving 6 bases unmatched. There are 15 residues in the CDR3. The CDR3 DNA reads as TGTGCCAGCAGCTTGTCCGGGACTAGTAAAGAGACCCAGTACTTC. It encodes CASSLSGTSKETQYF.

The gene calls are TRBV5-5 and TRBJ2-5; D could derive from TRBD1 or TRBD2 (5 bases each). The CDR3 spans 13 residues. V lost 7 bases and J 5 bases, leaving 15 bases between the germline ends. CDR1 and CDR2 (germline): SGHKS, YYEKEE (reference sequence). CDR3 DNA sequence: TGTGCCAGCGTACGGGGCGGCGGGGAGACCCAGTACTTC. This translates into CASVRGGGETQYF. Based on the CDR3 plus reference TRBV5-5 and TRBJ2-5, the full variable domain is DAGVTQSPTHLIKTRGQQVTLRCSPISGHKSVSWYQQVLGQGPQFIFQYYEKEERGRGNFPDRFSARQFPNYSSELNVNALLLGDSALYLCASVRGGGETQYFGPGTRLLVL.

The J gene is TRBJ2-4, the V gene TRBV6-6; maybe TRBD2 (5 bases). The CDR3 consists of 17 residues. V dropped 5 bases and J dropped 0 bases, with 17 bases sitting between them. Germline-derived CDR1 and CDR2 are MNHNY and SVGAGI (reference sequence). CDR3 sequence: CASSQLGRWVAKNIQYF. The CDR3 region has the DNA TGTGCCAGCAGTCAGCTAGGGAGATGGGTAGCCAAAAACATTCAGTACTTC.

The chain couples TRBV28 to TRBJ1-4; the D is unclear. Trimming stripped 3 bases from V and 7 bases from J, with 6 bases between. Germline V gives CDR1 MDHEN, CDR2 SYDVKM. There are 12 residues in the CDR3. CDR3 DNA: TGTGCCAGCAGTTTGCCGCTTGAAAAACTGTTTTTT. It encodes CASSLPLEKLFF.

The genes are TRBV2 and TRBJ2-7, with D perhaps TRBD1 or TRBD2 (5 bases each). CDR1 is SNHLY, CDR2 FYNNEI, per germline. There are 15 residues in the CDR3. The V end lost 3 bases, the J end lost 4 bases, and 16 bases lay between the germline ends. CDR3 in DNA: TGTGCCAGCAGTGAGCTCCAGGTCGGGGCATACGAGCAGTACGTC. It is translated as CASSELQVGAYEQYV.

V usage is TRBV5-5 and J usage is TRBJ2-7, with 7 nucleotides matching TRBD2. Germline V gene sequence: CDR1 SGHKS, CDR2 YYEKEE (reference sequence). The CDR3 is 14 amino acids. V dropped 3 bases and J dropped 0; count of bases not matched to a gene: 3. The CDR3, as DNA: TGTGCCAGCAGCTCGGGCGGGGGCTCCTACGAGCAGTACTTC. The encoded protein is CASSSGGGSYEQYF.

CDR3 DNA: TGTGCCAGCAGCTCGAAGGGACTACCGTCGGGGGATGAGCAGTTCTTC. Its translation is CASSSKGLPSGDEQFF. The chain joins TRBV5-4 to TRBJ2-1, with 7 bases that match TRBD2. Germline V lookup: CDR1 SGHNT, CDR2 YYREEE (reference sequence). This CDR3 comprises 16 residues. Germline trimming cut 3 bases from V and 8 bases from J; bases unmatched to any gene: 14.

The chain is built from TRBV28 and TRBJ1-5; 7 bases fit TRBD1. Germline V gene lookup returns CDR1 MDHEN and CDR2 SYDVKM. This CDR3 contains 17 residues. The V and J ends lost 4 bases and 2 bases, in that order; junction bases with no gene match: 11. The CDR3 DNA follows: TGTGCCAGCAGTTGGGGGAGCGACAGGGTCGGCAATCAGCCCCAGCATTTT. Translating it yields CASSWGSDRVGNQPQHF.

This clone was recorded once. The chain is built from TRBV7-9 and TRBJ2-2, with D unresolved. The CDR3 length is 15 residues. CDR1 and CDR2 (germline): SEHNR, FQNEAQ (reference sequence). The germline V and J ends were trimmed by 5 bases and 4 bases, with 14 bases remaining between them. The CDR3 DNA is TGTGCCAGCAGCCCATGGACCACCGGCACCGGGGAGCTGTTTTTT. It is translated as CASSPWTTGTGELFF.